Following are 18 T cell receptor beta chains from one sample sequenced in a study of blood T cell repertoires in COVID-19. The assay was immunoSEQ multiplex PCR, and TCRdb's table has in-frame clones only and misses some. The table records 400,000 to 500,000 clones, 70% to 90% of them present only once. Material: PBMCs or T cells enriched from blood (not recorded which). These TCRs come from a woman between 35 and 50 years old who had recovered from COVID-19.

The CDR3 bases are TGTGCCATCAGTGGGGGACTAGCGGGAGCGGTAAGGTACGAGCAGTACTTC. Amino acid sequence: CAISGGLAGAVRYEQYF. The J gene is TRBJ2-7, the V gene TRBV10-3, with 14 bases lining up with TRBD2. Germline CDR1 ENHRY, CDR2 SYGVKD. V gave up 4 bases and J gave up 4 bases; unmatched junction bases: 9. The CDR3 length is 17 residues.

The rearrangement uses TRBV4-3 and TRBJ2-5; tentatively, D is TRBD2 (6 bases). The CDR3 has 15 residues. With 1 base removed from V and 7 bases from J, the gap between germline ends came to 16 bases. CDR1 and CDR2 from the germline V gene are LGHNA and YSLEER. CDR3 nucleotides: TGCGCCAGCAGCCAAGGACTGCTCCCCGGGGGGACCCAGTACTTC. It translates to CASSQGLLPGGTQYF.

V gene TRBV29-1 combines with J gene TRBJ2-7, with 14 positions matching TRBD2. With V trimmed by 4 bases and J by 3 bases, 8 bases remained unmatched. Germline V lookup: CDR1 SQVTM, CDR2 ANQGSEA. The CDR3 is 16 residues long. The CDR3 loop is CSVAGTSGSVDYEQYF. Written as DNA, the CDR3 is TGCAGCGTTGCAGGGACTAGCGGGAGTGTGGACTACGAGCAGTACTTC.

The chain employs TRBV5-4 and TRBJ2-5, with 10 positions matching TRBD2. V was pared by 4 bases and J by 1 base, with 7 bases of the junction left unmatched. The CDR3 has 16 amino acids. Germline V CDR1 and CDR2: SGHNT, YYREEE (reference sequence). The CDR3 reads CASSLRLAGAQETQYF. The CDR3 DNA is TGTGCCAGCAGCCTCCGGCTAGCGGGGGCCCAAGAGACCCAGTACTTC.

The chain combines TRBV3-1 (or the pseudogene TRBV3-2) with TRBJ2-7; 8 positions match TRBD1. The junction had 15 bases not matched to a gene; V was cut back by 5 bases and J by 6 bases. Per the germline V gene, CDR1 is LGHDT and CDR2 is YNNKEL (reference sequence). The CDR3 covers 16 residues. The CDR3 DNA follows: TGTGCCAGCAGCGAAGGCCCGCGCGGACAGGGCAGCGAGCAGTACTTC. Amino acids: CASSEGPRGQGSEQYF.

The rearrangement uses TRBV7-2 and TRBJ1-5; 8 nucleotides match TRBD1. Germline CDR1 is SGHTA and CDR2 is FQGNSA. The CDR3 extends over 14 amino acids. The V gene end was trimmed by 2 bases and the J gene end by 5 bases; junction bases not matched to a gene: 2. The CDR3 bases are TGTGCCAGCAGCTTATACAGGGGGGATCAGCCCCAGCATTTT. Its protein is CASSLYRGDQPQHF.

This chain joins TRBV2 and TRBJ1-1, with TRBD1 matching 9 bases. The CDR3 is made up of 13 amino acids. Germline CDR1 and CDR2: SNHLY and FYNNEI. Trimming removed 7 bases from V and 5 bases from J; junction bases left unmatched: 5. CDR3 sequence (DNA): TGTGCCAGCACCCGGGACAGGGAAACTGAAGCTTTCTTT. Protein sequence: CASTRDRETEAFF.

V and J are TRBV4-3 and TRBJ1-1; 7 nucleotides agree with TRBD1. The V and J ends lost 0 bases and 4 bases, in that order; junction bases with no gene match: 8. Germline-derived CDR1 and CDR2 are LGHNA and YSLEER. CDR3 length: 16 amino acids. The CDR3 coding sequence is TGCGCCAGCAGCCAAGATAGGGCAGGGGGAATCACTGAAGCTTTCTTT. This encodes CASSQDRAGGITEAFF.

The rearrangement uses TRBV30 and TRBJ1-5; D possibly corresponds to TRBD1 (5 bases). The CDR3 runs 16 residues. Germline assignment: CDR1 GTSNPN and CDR2 SVGIG (reference sequence). V was trimmed by 5 bases and J by 0 bases, leaving 17 bases between them. The CDR3 DNA follows: TGTGCCTGGTCCAACCGGGACTTTTATAGCAATCAGCCCCAGCATTTT. Translated, it gives CAWSNRDFYSNQPQHF.

This rearrangement joins TRBV5-6 to TRBJ1-4; 7 positions match TRBD1. From germline, CDR1 is SGHDT and CDR2 YYEEEE. The CDR3 has 17 residues. With V trimmed by 0 bases and J by 4 bases, 9 bases remained unmatched. The CDR3, as DNA: TGTGCCAGCAGCTTGGCTATGGGACAGACCCATAATGAAAAACTGTTTTTT. It encodes CASSLAMGQTHNEKLFF.

The chain links TRBV9 to TRBJ2-7; D unresolved. There are 15 residues in the CDR3. The germline V gene has CDR1 SGDLS and CDR2 YYNGEE. V was shortened by 0 bases and J by 2 bases, with 12 bases between the two germline ends. CDR3 region: CASSVGAVYPYEQYF. The CDR3 DNA reads TGTGCCAGCAGCGTAGGCGCGGTCTATCCCTACGAGCAGTACTTC.

The chain couples TRBV6-1 to TRBJ1-3, with D unresolved. From germline, CDR1 is MNHNS and CDR2 SASEGT. The CDR3 is 15 residues long. The germline V and J ends were trimmed by 0 bases and 0 bases, with 6 bases remaining between them. CDR3 in amino acids: CASSEASYSGNTIYF. The CDR3 nucleotides are TGTGCCAGCAGTGAAGCTAGCTACTCTGGAAACACCATATATTTT.

The chain carries TRBV6-1 and TRBJ2-1; 12 nucleotides agree with TRBD2. V lost 2 bases and J lost 1; bases outside the gene matches: 9. The CDR3 has 19 residues. Germline V gene sequence: CDR1 MNHNS, CDR2 SASEGT. Here the CDR3 reads CASSEFLAGGPGSYNEQFF. The CDR3 nucleotides read TGTGCCAGCAGTGAATTCCTAGCGGGAGGGCCCGGGTCCTACAATGAGCAGTTCTTC.

The chain employs TRBV29-1 and TRBJ1-1; 8 bases fit TRBD1. V shed 0 bases, J shed 8 bases, and the junction held 2 bases outside the gene matches. Germline V gives CDR1 SQVTM, CDR2 ANQGSEA. The CDR3 consists of 12 residues. CDR3 sequence: CSVEEGTGEAFF. CDR3 bases: TGCAGCGTTGAAGAAGGGACAGGCGAAGCTTTCTTT.

This clone has just one count. The J gene is TRBJ2-1, the V gene TRBV5-1; 8 bases agree with TRBD2. Germline assignment: CDR1 SGHRS and CDR2 YFSETQ. This CDR3 region has 15 residues. The V segment lost 0 bases and the J segment 5 bases; nucleotides outside the gene matches: 4. DNA for the CDR3: TGCGCCAGCAGCTTGGGTCCGGGAGGGAACAATGAGCAGTTCTTC. Amino acid sequence: CASSLGPGGNNEQFF.

CDR3 DNA: TGTGCCAGCAGTTACCAGGGGATAAAGGGCTACACCTTC. Translated, it gives CASSYQGIKGYTF. The rearrangement uses TRBV6-2 or TRBV6-3 and TRBJ1-2; the D gene is possibly TRBD1 (6 bases). V was pared by 2 bases and J by 8 bases, with 12 bases between. Germline V CDR1 and CDR2: MNHEY, SVGEGT. CDR3 length: 13 amino acids.

The chain uses TRBV2 and TRBJ1-1; D remains unclear. Germline assignment: CDR1 SNHLY and CDR2 FYNNEI. CDR3 length: 13 residues. V was cut by 9 bases and J by 1 base, with 12 bases left in between. Here the CDR3 DNA reads TGTGCCAGTCAAATCCAACAGAACACTGAAGCTTTCTTT. Translation gives CASQIQQNTEAFF.

V gene TRBV6-5 combines with J gene TRBJ2-3, with D possibly matching TRBD2 (5 bases). In germline, CDR1 is MNHEY, CDR2 SVGAGI. This CDR3 has 14 residues. With 7 bases removed from V and 1 base from J, the gap between germline ends came to 12 bases. The CDR3 coding sequence is TGTGCCAGCACTAGCTTAATACGCACAGATACGCAGTATTTT. Protein: CASTSLIRTDTQYF.